This is a list of T cell receptor beta chains from one sample in a study of T cells after yellow fever vaccination. TCRdb reanalysed the 5' RACE reads using MiXCR and keeps one entry per CDR3 protein. The sample has fewer than 450,000 distinct CDR3 sequences, 11% seen once. Sample: PBMCs, taken on the day of the first yellow fever vaccination. Receptor source: a man between 18 and 35 years old who received the YFV17D yellow fever vaccine. The CDR3 runs from the conserved cysteine through the conserved F or W. The order of the fields is J gene, V gene, clone size, D gene, CDR3 DNA, CDR3 protein. The D gene is left open where the match is weak. Clone size appears in some rows only: once, few, many, or a class for an expanded clone.

j_gene: TRBJ2-7
v_gene: TRBV20-1
abundance: few
d_gene: NA
CDR3nt: TGCAGTGCTAGTGGGGTAGTGGGCTACGAGCAGTACTTC
CDR3aa: CSASGVVGYEQYF

j_gene: TRBJ1-5
v_gene: TRBV6-2/TRBV6-3
abundance: many
d_gene: NA
CDR3nt: TGTGCCAGCAGTTACGATAAGGCAAAGATCAATCAGCCCCAGCATTTT
CDR3aa: CASSYDKAKINQPQHF

j_gene: TRBJ2-2
v_gene: TRBV6-5
abundance: many
d_gene: TRBD2
CDR3nt: TGTGCCAGCAGTTCCGGGGGGGCGAACACCGGGGAGCTGTTTTTT
CDR3aa: CASSSGGANTGELFF

j_gene: TRBJ2-7
v_gene: TRBV5-6
abundance: NA
d_gene: NA
CDR3nt: TGTGCCAGCAGCTTGAGCCTAGCCAGCTACGAGCAGTACTTC
CDR3aa: CASSLSLASYEQYF

j_gene: TRBJ2-1
v_gene: TRBV9
abundance: NA
d_gene: TRBD1
CDR3nt: TGTGCCAGCAGCTCGACAGGGTCGGTGGGGAATGAGCAGTTCTTC
CDR3aa: CASSSTGSVGNEQFF

j_gene: TRBJ2-3
v_gene: TRBV7-3
abundance: few
d_gene: TRBD2
CDR3nt: TGTGCCAGCAGCTTAGGTAGCGGGGGGTCAGATACGCAGTATTTT
CDR3aa: CASSLGSGGSDTQYF

j_gene: TRBJ2-5
v_gene: TRBV20-1
abundance: few
d_gene: TRBD2
CDR3nt: TGCAGTGCTAGACCCGGGGGGTACCAAGAGACCCAGTACTTC
CDR3aa: CSARPGGYQETQYF

j_gene: TRBJ2-1
v_gene: TRBV3-1
abundance: NA
d_gene: TRBD2
CDR3nt: TGTGCCAGCAGCCAAGTTGGGACTAGCGGACCTAGCGGTGAGCAGTTCTTC
CDR3aa: CASSQVGTSGPSGEQFF

j_gene: TRBJ1-1
v_gene: TRBV5-6
abundance: many
d_gene: NA
CDR3nt: TGTGCCAGCAGCTTGAGGGGTTCAGACACTGAAGCTTTCTTT
CDR3aa: CASSLRGSDTEAFF

j_gene: TRBJ1-2
v_gene: TRBV12-3/TRBV12-4
abundance: NA
d_gene: TRBD1
CDR3nt: TGTGCCAGCAGTGCCGGGACAGGGTTAGGCTACACCTTC
CDR3aa: CASSAGTGLGYTF

j_gene: TRBJ2-3
v_gene: TRBV9
abundance: NA
d_gene: TRBD2
CDR3nt: TGTGCCAGCAGCGTAGCTAAAGAGCGGGGGGAGACAGATACGCAGTATTTT
CDR3aa: CASSVAKERGETDTQYF

j_gene: TRBJ2-2
v_gene: TRBV4-2
abundance: NA
d_gene: NA
CDR3nt: TGTGCCAGCAGCCCCCGGGACCCCGCGGGGGAGCTGTTTTTT
CDR3aa: CASSPRDPAGELFF

j_gene: TRBJ1-1
v_gene: TRBV9
abundance: NA
d_gene: NA
CDR3nt: TGTGCCAGCAGACAGTGGGGGGAGGACACTGAAGCTTTCTTT
CDR3aa: CASRQWGEDTEAFF

j_gene: TRBJ1-6
v_gene: TRBV5-1
abundance: many
d_gene: NA
CDR3nt: TGCGCCAGCAGCTTGTGGACAGAGGATTCACCCCTCCACTTT
CDR3aa: CASSLWTEDSPLHF

j_gene: TRBJ2-2
v_gene: TRBV24-1
abundance: few
d_gene: NA
CDR3nt: TGTGCCACCAGTGATTTTCCCTCGGCCGGGGAGCTGTTTTTT
CDR3aa: CATSDFPSAGELFF

j_gene: TRBJ2-1
v_gene: TRBV7-6
abundance: many
d_gene: NA
CDR3nt: TGTGCCAGCAGCTTACCCGGGTCTTCCTACAATGAGCAGTTCTTC
CDR3aa: CASSLPGSSYNEQFF

j_gene: TRBJ2-1
v_gene: TRBV13
abundance: few
d_gene: NA
CDR3nt: TGTGCCAGCAGCGCCCAAAGGAATGAGCAGTTCTTC
CDR3aa: CASSAQRNEQFF

j_gene: TRBJ2-7
v_gene: TRBV4-3
abundance: few
d_gene: TRBD1
CDR3nt: TGCGCCAGCAGCCAAGAAGGGACAGGGGTTTCCAAGCAGTACTTC
CDR3aa: CASSQEGTGVSKQYF

j_gene: TRBJ1-2
v_gene: TRBV19
abundance: few
d_gene: NA
CDR3nt: TGTGCCAGTAGTTTCGCATCCAACTATGGCTACACCTTC
CDR3aa: CASSFASNYGYTF

j_gene: TRBJ2-1
v_gene: TRBV7-9
abundance: NA
d_gene: NA
CDR3nt: TGTGCCAGCAGCTTAGGTTCAGGAGACAATGAGCAGTTCTTC
CDR3aa: CASSLGSGDNEQFF

j_gene: TRBJ2-5
v_gene: TRBV27
abundance: NA
d_gene: NA
CDR3nt: TGTGCCAGCGGAAGACCTGCCGAGACCCAGTACTTC
CDR3aa: CASGRPAETQYF

j_gene: TRBJ2-7
v_gene: TRBV20-1
abundance: NA
d_gene: TRBD1
CDR3nt: TGCAGTGCTAGAACCGGGACAGGGTCTGGCGAGCAGTACTTC
CDR3aa: CSARTGTGSGEQYF

j_gene: TRBJ2-5
v_gene: TRBV20-1
abundance: NA
d_gene: TRBD2
CDR3nt: TGCAGTGCTAGAGATTCGAGCGGGGGACAAGAGACCCAGTACTTC
CDR3aa: CSARDSSGGQETQYF

j_gene: TRBJ2-1
v_gene: TRBV7-6
abundance: few
d_gene: NA
CDR3nt: TGTGCCAGCAGCCCGCTCCGGGACTCCTCCTACAATGAGCAGTTCTTC
CDR3aa: CASSPLRDSSYNEQFF

j_gene: TRBJ2-3
v_gene: TRBV18
abundance: NA
d_gene: NA
CDR3nt: TGTGCCAGCTCCCGGGAGAACAAAGATACGCAGTATTTT
CDR3aa: CASSRENKDTQYF

j_gene: TRBJ2-3
v_gene: TRBV7-2
abundance: many
d_gene: TRBD1
CDR3nt: TGTGCCAGCAGCTTGGGACAGGCTCGCACAGATACGCAGTATTTT
CDR3aa: CASSLGQARTDTQYF

j_gene: TRBJ1-4
v_gene: TRBV5-1
abundance: few
d_gene: TRBD1
CDR3nt: TGCGCCAGCAGCCCACAGGGGCGTGGAACTAATGAAAAACTGTTTTTT
CDR3aa: CASSPQGRGTNEKLFF

j_gene: TRBJ2-3
v_gene: TRBV4-2
abundance: NA
d_gene: NA
CDR3nt: TGTGCCAGCAGTGTAGGGGGGGACACAGATACGCAGTATTTT
CDR3aa: CASSVGGDTDTQYF

j_gene: TRBJ1-1
v_gene: TRBV11-2
abundance: NA
d_gene: TRBD1
CDR3nt: TGTGCCAGCAGCTTTTTCGGACAGGTGAACACTGAAGCTTTCTTT
CDR3aa: CASSFFGQVNTEAFF

j_gene: TRBJ1-1
v_gene: TRBV20-1
abundance: NA
d_gene: NA
CDR3nt: TGCAGTGCTAGTGTGCCACCTCTGAACACTGAAGCTTTCTTT
CDR3aa: CSASVPPLNTEAFF

j_gene: TRBJ1-1
v_gene: TRBV7-9
abundance: NA
d_gene: TRBD1
CDR3nt: TGTGCCAGCAAATCCCTCCGGGACAGGGGAGAAGCTTTCTTT
CDR3aa: CASKSLRDRGEAFF

j_gene: TRBJ2-2
v_gene: TRBV11-2
abundance: few
d_gene: NA
CDR3nt: TGTGCCAGCAGCCTATTTGGGGGCGCGAACACCGGGGAGCTGTTTTTT
CDR3aa: CASSLFGGANTGELFF